This T cell receptor beta chain was obtained from a study of T cells after yellow fever vaccination. Study-wide results and limits: A large majority of primary-vaccination clones showed up again after the booster (just under 97% CD4, around 90% CD8).

This clonotype was seen only a few times. Antigen: not known. Germline lookup yields CDR1 SGDLS and CDR2 YYNGEE. The CDR3 runs 13 residues. Trimming shortened V by 0 bases and J by 6 bases, and 10 bases separated the two germline ends. In TCRdb, the 5' RACE reads were re-called with MiXCR into one record per CDR3 protein. The sample lists fewer than 400,000 distinct CDR3 sequences, approximately 11% occurring once. The chain employs TRBV9 and TRBJ2-7, with a possible D match to TRBD2 (6 bases). Sequencing used CD4+ T cells sorted from PBMCs, obtained 45 days after the yellow fever booster vaccination. This receptor was taken from a man aged 18 to 29 who received the YFV17D yellow fever vaccine. CDR3 nucleotides: TGTGCCAGCAGCGTAGCCGGGGGAGCCGAGCAGTACTTC. Translating gives CASSVAGGAEQYF.